These T cell receptor beta chains were read from a single sample in a study of beta chain features in type 1 diabetes. Here immunoSEQ multiplex PCR was the method, and the copy in TCRdb shows in-frame clones only, minus some. This table holds under 150,000 clones, approximately 10% found once. The sequenced sample was central memory CD4+ T cells from blood. These receptors came from a man aged 25 to 40 with type 1 diabetes. Both conserved end residues are part of each CDR3. Each record gives: V gene, J gene, clone size, D gene, CDR3 protein, CDR3 DNA. A D gene is named only where the DNA matches it firmly. Not every row has a clone size; where given, it reads once, few, many or a size class.

v_gene: TRBV27; j_gene: TRBJ2-3; abundance: few; d_gene: NA; CDR3aa: CASTLAGLGGKTDTQYF; CDR3nt: TGTGCCAGCACCCTCGCGGGGCTTGGGGGGAAAACGGATACGCAGTATTTT
v_gene: TRBV9; j_gene: TRBJ1-5; abundance: few; d_gene: NA; CDR3aa: CASSVGGSQPQHF; CDR3nt: TGTGCCAGCAGCGTAGGAGGGAGTCAGCCCCAGCATTTT
v_gene: TRBV20-1; j_gene: TRBJ1-2; abundance: NA; d_gene: NA; CDR3aa: CSAHINYGYTF; CDR3nt: TGCAGTGCCCACATTAACTATGGCTACACCTTC
v_gene: TRBV11-3; j_gene: TRBJ2-1; abundance: NA; d_gene: NA; CDR3aa: CASSFGGPRNEQFF; CDR3nt: TGTGCCAGCAGCTTCGGGGGGCCGAGGAATGAGCAGTTCTTC
v_gene: TRBV19; j_gene: TRBJ2-6; abundance: NA; d_gene: TRBD1; CDR3aa: CAGPGQGSSGANVLTF; CDR3nt: TGTGCCGGACCGGGACAGGGGAGCTCTGGGGCCAACGTCCTGACTTTC
v_gene: TRBV19; j_gene: TRBJ2-7; abundance: NA; d_gene: TRBD1; CDR3aa: CASSISGQGYEQYF; CDR3nt: TGTGCCAGTAGTATTTCGGGACAGGGCTACGAGCAGTACTTC
v_gene: TRBV20-1; j_gene: TRBJ2-1; abundance: NA; d_gene: NA; CDR3aa: CSATNYNEQFF; CDR3nt: TGCAGTGCTACTAACTACAATGAGCAGTTCTTC
v_gene: TRBV5-8; j_gene: TRBJ2-3; abundance: few; d_gene: NA; CDR3aa: CASSSLRMQYF; CDR3nt: TGTGCCAGCAGCTCCTTGAGGATGCAGTATTTT
v_gene: TRBV30; j_gene: TRBJ1-5; abundance: few; d_gene: TRBD1; CDR3aa: CAWTPDRNQPQHF; CDR3nt: TGTGCCTGGACCCCGGACAGGAACCAGCCCCAGCATTTT
v_gene: TRBV2; j_gene: TRBJ1-1; abundance: NA; d_gene: NA; CDR3aa: CASKPTGTPNTEAFF; CDR3nt: TGTGCCAGCAAACCTACCGGGACACCGAACACTGAAGCTTTCTTT
v_gene: TRBV5-4; j_gene: TRBJ2-7; abundance: few; d_gene: TRBD1; CDR3aa: CASSLPLGQGGSYEQYF; CDR3nt: TGTGCCAGCAGCTTACCCCTCGGACAGGGGGGATCCTACGAGCAGTACTTC
v_gene: TRBV7-6; j_gene: TRBJ2-5; abundance: few; d_gene: TRBD1; CDR3aa: CASSPGQGGETQYF; CDR3nt: TGTGCCAGCAGCCCCGGACAGGGGGGAGAGACCCAGTACTTC
v_gene: TRBV7-3; j_gene: TRBJ2-3; abundance: few; d_gene: NA; CDR3aa: CASSLNLPTLGDTQYF; CDR3nt: TGTGCCAGCAGCTTAAATTTGCCGACTCTCGGAGATACGCAGTATTTT
v_gene: TRBV9; j_gene: TRBJ1-2; abundance: few; d_gene: NA; CDR3aa: CASSVGPGVRGYTF; CDR3nt: TGTGCCAGCAGCGTAGGTCCAGGCGTCCGTGGCTACACCTTC